This is a list of T cell receptor beta chains from one sample in a study of T cells in Graves' hyperthyroidism and ophthalmopathy. TCRdb re-called the multiplex PCR reads through MiXCR, storing one row per CDR3 protein. The sample includes roughly 700,000 distinct CDR3 sequences, approximately 15% of them seen just once. What was sequenced was blood. The receptors stem from a man between 50 and 59 years old with Graves' hyperthyroidism. Both conserved end residues are part of each CDR3. The D gene is left open where the match is weak. Rows may omit the clone size; those that give it use once, few, many or a size class.

j_gene | d_gene | v_gene | abundance | CDR3nt | CDR3aa
TRBJ1-1 | . | TRBV19 | . | TGTGCCAGTAGTATCTGGGGAATCTCCCGAAGCAAGAACACTGAAGCTTTATTT | CASSIWGISRSKNTEALF
TRBJ2-1 | TRBD1 | TRBV3-1 | many | TGTGCCAGCAGCCAAGGGACAGGGGCCCTATACAATGAGCAGTTCTTC | CASSQGTGALYNEQFF
TRBJ2-3 | . | TRBV10-3 | few | TGTGCCATCAGTTACAGCACAGATACGCAGTATTTT | CAISYSTDTQYF
TRBJ1-3 | . | TRBV5-1 | few | TGCGCCAGCAGACTATCGGACGGCAGAGGAAACACCATATATTTT | CASRLSDGRGNTIYF
TRBJ1-3 | . | TRBV19 | few | TGTGCCAGTAGTACGATCCCCCGGGACCCCGGAAACACCATATATTTT | CASSTIPRDPGNTIYF
TRBJ1-1 | . | TRBV12-3/TRBV12-4 | . | TGTGCCAGCAGTACTACAACCACTGAAGCTTTCTTT | CASSTTTTEAFF
TRBJ2-1 | TRBD2 | TRBV12-5 | few | TGTGCTAGTGGTTCGGGGCTAGCGGGAGTCTACAATGAGCAGTTCTTC | CASGSGLAGVYNEQFF
TRBJ1-1 | . | TRBV28 | many | TGTGCCAGCAGTTCTCGACAGGAGGTGCGGGCTTTCTTT | CASSSRQEVRAFF
TRBJ2-5 | . | TRBV28 | many | TGTGCCAGCAGTCCCGGGACTCGTTCGTCCCAAGAGACCCAGTACTTC | CASSPGTRSSQETQYF
TRBJ2-6 | . | TRBV6-1 | . | TGTGCCAGCAGTTTCGGCGGGGCATTCTCTGGGGCCAACGTCCTGACTTTC | CASSFGGAFSGANVLTF
TRBJ2-5 | TRBD1 | TRBV11-2 | many | TGTGCCAGCAGGTTCAGTCGTTCAACTACCGGACAGGGGGGCGGAGAGACCCAGTACTTC | CASRFSRSTTGQGGGETQYF
TRBJ2-7 | TRBD1 | TRBV24-1 | many | TGTGCCACCAGTGACCCAGGACAGGGGGGAACCTACGAGCAGTACTTC | CATSDPGQGGTYEQYF
TRBJ2-5 | . | TRBV7-9 | many | TGTGCCAGCAGCTTGTCGGAGATTAGGGGCCTCGGGGAGACCCAGTACTTC | CASSLSEIRGLGETQYF
TRBJ2-7 | . | TRBV29-1 | many | TGCAGCGTTGAAGGAAGAGTGTTAGGGACTTACGAGCAGTACTTC | CSVEGRVLGTYEQYF
TRBJ2-3 | . | TRBV7-9 | many | TGTGCCAGCAGCTTCCCCAGGGGCCGGACTAGCACAGATACGCAGTATTTT | CASSFPRGRTSTDTQYF
TRBJ1-1 | . | TRBV5-1 | . | TGCGCCAGCAGCTCGGAGAAGGGCCGGGCCACTGAAGCTTTCTTT | CASSSEKGRATEAFF
TRBJ1-2 | . | TRBV20-1 | few | TGCAGTGCTCTACGGGGCGGGGTCATCGGCTATGGCTACACCTTC | CSALRGGVIGYGYTF
TRBJ2-3 | . | TRBV7-2 | few | TGTGCCAGCAGCTTAGCGGGAAATCTAGCCTTCACAGATACGCAGTATTTT | CASSLAGNLAFTDTQYF
TRBJ2-6 | . | TRBV7-9 | many | TGTGCCAGCAGCTCACCGCGGCAGGTTCGAACCAACGTCCTGACTTTC | CASSSPRQVRTNVLTF
TRBJ2-7 | TRBD1 | TRBV6-1 | many | TGTGCCAGCAGTGAGACAGGGGTGCCCTACGAGCAGTACTTC | CASSETGVPYEQYF
TRBJ2-5 | . | TRBV6-1 | many | TGTGCCAGCAGTGAAGTATCAGGCCGGGGAGGGACCCAGTACTTC | CASSEVSGRGGTQYF
TRBJ2-7 | TRBD2 | TRBV19 | many | TGTGCCAGTAGTATTCGAAGCGGGAGTCTGTACGAGCAGTACTTC | CASSIRSGSLYEQYF
TRBJ2-1 | . | TRBV10-3 | few | TGTGCCATCAGTGAGTCGTCGGGCAGGAGCTCCTACAATGAGCAGTTCTTC | CAISESSGRSSYNEQFF
TRBJ1-2 | . | TRBV30 | . | TGTGCCTGGAGTCAGCGTCCGGATCCTAACTATGGCTACACCTTC | CAWSQRPDPNYGYTF
TRBJ2-7 | TRBD1 | TRBV6-1 | . | TGTGCCAGCAGTGTACAGGGGGCCCCCTACGAGCAGTACTTC | CASSVQGAPYEQYF
TRBJ2-2 | TRBD2 | TRBV6-5 | many | TGTGCCAGCAGTTACTCGCCAGATGGCGGGAGGATGACCGGGGAGCTGTTTTTT | CASSYSPDGGRMTGELFF
TRBJ2-2 | TRBD1 | TRBV6-2/TRBV6-3 | . | TGTGCCAGCAGTTACGACGCGGACAGGGCATTAACCGGGGAGCTGTTTTTT | CASSYDADRALTGELFF